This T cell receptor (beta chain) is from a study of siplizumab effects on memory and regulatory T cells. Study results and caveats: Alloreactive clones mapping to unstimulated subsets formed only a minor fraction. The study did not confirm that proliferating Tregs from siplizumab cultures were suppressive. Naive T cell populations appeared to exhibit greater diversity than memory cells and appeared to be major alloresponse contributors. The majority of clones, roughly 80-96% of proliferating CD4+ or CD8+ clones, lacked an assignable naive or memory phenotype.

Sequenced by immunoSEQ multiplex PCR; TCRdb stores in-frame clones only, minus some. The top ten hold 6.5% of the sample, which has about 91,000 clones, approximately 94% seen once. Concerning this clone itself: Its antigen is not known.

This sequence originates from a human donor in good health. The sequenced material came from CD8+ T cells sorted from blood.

DNA for the CDR3: TGTGCCAGCAGTGAAGGGGGAGTCTATGGCTACACCTTC. This encodes CASSEGGVYGYTF. V is TRBV25-1 and J is TRBJ1-2; maybe TRBD1 (5 bases). Looked up from germline, CDR1 is MGHDK and CDR2 is SYGVNS. V lost 2 bases and J 4 bases, leaving 8 bases between the germline ends. There are 13 residues in the CDR3.